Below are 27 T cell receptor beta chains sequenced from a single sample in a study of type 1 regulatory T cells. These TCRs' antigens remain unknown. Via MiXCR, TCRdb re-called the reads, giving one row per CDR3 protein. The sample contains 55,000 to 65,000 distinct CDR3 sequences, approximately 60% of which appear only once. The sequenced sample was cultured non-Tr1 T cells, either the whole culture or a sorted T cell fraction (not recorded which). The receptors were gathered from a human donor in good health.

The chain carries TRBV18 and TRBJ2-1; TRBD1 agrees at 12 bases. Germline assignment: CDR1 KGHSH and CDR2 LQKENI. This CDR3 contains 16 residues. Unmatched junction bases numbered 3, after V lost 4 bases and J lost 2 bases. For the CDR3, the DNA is TGTGCCAGCTCACGGGGACAGGGGGCGGCCTACAATGAGCAGTTCTTC. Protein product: CASSRGQGAAYNEQFF.

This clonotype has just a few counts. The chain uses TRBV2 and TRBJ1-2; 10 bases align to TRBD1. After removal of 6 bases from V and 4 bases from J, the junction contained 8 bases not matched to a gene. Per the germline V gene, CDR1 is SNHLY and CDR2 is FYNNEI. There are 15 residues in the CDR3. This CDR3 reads CASRPTGGASYGYTF. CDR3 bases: TGTGCCAGCAGACCGACAGGGGGCGCTTCCTATGGCTACACCTTC.

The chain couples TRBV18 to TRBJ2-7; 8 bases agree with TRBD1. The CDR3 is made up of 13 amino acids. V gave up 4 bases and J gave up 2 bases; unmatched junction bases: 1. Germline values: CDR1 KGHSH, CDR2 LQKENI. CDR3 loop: CASSQDRAYEQYF. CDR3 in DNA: TGTGCCAGCTCACAGGACAGGGCCTACGAGCAGTACTTC.

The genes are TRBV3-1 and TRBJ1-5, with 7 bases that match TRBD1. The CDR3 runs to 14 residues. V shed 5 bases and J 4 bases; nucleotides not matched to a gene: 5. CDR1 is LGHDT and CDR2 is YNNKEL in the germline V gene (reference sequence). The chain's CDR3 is CASSAGTVNQPQHF. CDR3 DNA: TGTGCCAGCAGCGCAGGGACAGTTAATCAGCCCCAGCATTTT.

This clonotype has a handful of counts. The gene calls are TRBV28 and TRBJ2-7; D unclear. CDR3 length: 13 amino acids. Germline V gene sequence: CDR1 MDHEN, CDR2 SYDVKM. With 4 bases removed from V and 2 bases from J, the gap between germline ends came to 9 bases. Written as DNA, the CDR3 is TGTGCCAGCAGTTCGAGATGGGCCTACGAGCAGTACTTC. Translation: CASSSRWAYEQYF.

DNA of the CDR3: TGTGCCAGCAGTGCCGGGTATGGCTACACCTTC. Its translation is CASSAGYGYTF. This chain uses TRBV2 with TRBJ1-2; D is ambiguous. CDR1 SNHLY and CDR2 FYNNEI come from the germline V gene. Trimming removed 4 bases at V and 5 bases at J, with 5 bases between. The CDR3 contains 11 residues.

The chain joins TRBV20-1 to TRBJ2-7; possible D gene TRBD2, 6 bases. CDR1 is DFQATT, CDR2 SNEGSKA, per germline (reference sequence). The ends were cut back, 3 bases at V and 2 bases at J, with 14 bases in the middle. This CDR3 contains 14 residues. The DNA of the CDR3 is TGCAGTGCTAGCCGACTAGAGGGCACCTACGAGCAGTACTTC. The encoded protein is CSASRLEGTYEQYF.

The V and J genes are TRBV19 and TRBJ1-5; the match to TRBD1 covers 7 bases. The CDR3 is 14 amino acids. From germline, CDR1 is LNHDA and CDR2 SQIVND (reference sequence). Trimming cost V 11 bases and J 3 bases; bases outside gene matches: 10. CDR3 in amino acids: CASRDRAINQPQHF. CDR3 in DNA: TGTGCCTCAAGGGACAGAGCGATCAATCAGCCCCAGCATTTT.

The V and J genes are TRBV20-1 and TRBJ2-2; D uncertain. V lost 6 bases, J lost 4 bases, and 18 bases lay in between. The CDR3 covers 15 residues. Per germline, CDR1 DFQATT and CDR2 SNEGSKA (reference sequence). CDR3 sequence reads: CSASGSGASTGELFF. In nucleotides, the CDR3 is TGCAGTGCCAGTGGGTCTGGAGCCAGCACCGGGGAGCTGTTTTTT.

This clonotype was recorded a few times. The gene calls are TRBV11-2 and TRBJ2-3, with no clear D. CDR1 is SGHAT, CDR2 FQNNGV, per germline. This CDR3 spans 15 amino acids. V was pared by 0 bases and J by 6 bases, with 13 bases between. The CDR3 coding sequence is TGTGCCAGCAGCTTAGAATCGCCCTTAAAGGATACGCAGTATTTT. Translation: CASSLESPLKDTQYF.

This CDR3 is CASEDSDQETQYF. CDR3 sequence (DNA): TGTGCCAGCGAAGATAGCGATCAAGAGACCCAGTACTTC. The chain uses TRBV18 and TRBJ2-5, with a weak D call TRBD2 (5 bases). There are 13 residues in the CDR3. Trimming stripped 8 bases from V and 2 bases from J, with 12 bases between. Germline CDR1 is KGHSH and CDR2 is LQKENI.

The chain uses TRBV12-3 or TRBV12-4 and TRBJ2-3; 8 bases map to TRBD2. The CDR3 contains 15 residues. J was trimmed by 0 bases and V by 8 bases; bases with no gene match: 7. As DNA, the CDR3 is TGTGCCAGCTCCCGGAGCGGGAGAAGCACAGATACGCAGTATTTT. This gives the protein CASSRSGRSTDTQYF.

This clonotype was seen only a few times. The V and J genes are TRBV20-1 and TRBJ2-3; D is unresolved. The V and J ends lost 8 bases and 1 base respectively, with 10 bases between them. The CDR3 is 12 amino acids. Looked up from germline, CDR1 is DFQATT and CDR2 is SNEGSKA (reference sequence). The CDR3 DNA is TGCAGTCCGTCTGAGGGCACAGATACGCAGTATTTT. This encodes CSPSEGTDTQYF.

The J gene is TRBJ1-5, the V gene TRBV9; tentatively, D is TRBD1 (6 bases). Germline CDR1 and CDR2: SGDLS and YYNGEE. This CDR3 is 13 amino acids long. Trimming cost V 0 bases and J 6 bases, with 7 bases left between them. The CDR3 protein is CASSVEDSQPQHF. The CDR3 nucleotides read TGTGCCAGCAGCGTAGAGGACAGTCAGCCCCAGCATTTT. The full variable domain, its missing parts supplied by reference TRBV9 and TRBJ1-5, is DSGVTQTPKHLITATGQRVTLRCSPRSGDLSVYWYQQSLDQGLQFLIQYYNGEERAKGNILERFSAQQFPDLHSELNLSSLELGDSALYFCASSVEDSQPQHFGDGTRLSIL.

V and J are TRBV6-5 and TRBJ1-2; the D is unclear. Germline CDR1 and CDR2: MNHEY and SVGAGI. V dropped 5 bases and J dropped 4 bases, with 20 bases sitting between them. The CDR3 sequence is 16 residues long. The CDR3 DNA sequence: TGTGCCAGCAGTCTAGCTAAGGGCCGAACCCGCTATGGCTACACCTTC. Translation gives CASSLAKGRTRYGYTF.

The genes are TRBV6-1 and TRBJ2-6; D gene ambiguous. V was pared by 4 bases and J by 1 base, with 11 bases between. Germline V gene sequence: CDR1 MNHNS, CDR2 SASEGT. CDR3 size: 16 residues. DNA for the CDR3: TGTGCCAGCAGTGGGACGATGCGATCTGGGGCCAACGTCCTGACTTTC. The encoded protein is CASSGTMRSGANVLTF.

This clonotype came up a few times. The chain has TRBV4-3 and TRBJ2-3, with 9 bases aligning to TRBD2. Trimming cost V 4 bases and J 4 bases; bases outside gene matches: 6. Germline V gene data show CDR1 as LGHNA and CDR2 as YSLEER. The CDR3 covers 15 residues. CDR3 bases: TGCGCCAGCAGCCGGCGGACTAGCGTCGCAGATACGCAGTATTTT. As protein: CASSRRTSVADTQYF.

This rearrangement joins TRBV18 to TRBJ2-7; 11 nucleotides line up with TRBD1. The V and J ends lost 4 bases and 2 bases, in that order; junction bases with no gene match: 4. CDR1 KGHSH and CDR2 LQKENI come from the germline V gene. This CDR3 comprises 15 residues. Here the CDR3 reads CASSRPGQGAYEQYF. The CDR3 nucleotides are TGTGCCAGCTCACGACCGGGACAGGGGGCCTACGAGCAGTACTTC. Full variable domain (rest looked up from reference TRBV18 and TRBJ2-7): NAGVMQNPRHLVRRRGQEARLRCSPMKGHSHVYWYRQLPEEGLKFMVYLQKENIIDESGMPKERFSAEFPKEGPSILRIQQVVRGDSAAYFCASSRPGQGAYEQYFGPGTRLTVT.

The CDR3 loop is CAWSAGQGLSYTF. CDR3 sequence (DNA): TGTGCCTGGAGTGCTGGACAGGGTCTGAGCTACACCTTC. The V and J genes are TRBV30 and TRBJ1-2; 8 bases align to TRBD1. Trimming removed 1 base from V and 9 bases from J; junction bases left unmatched: 7. The CDR3 has 13 amino acids. Germline values: CDR1 GTSNPN, CDR2 SVGIG (reference sequence).

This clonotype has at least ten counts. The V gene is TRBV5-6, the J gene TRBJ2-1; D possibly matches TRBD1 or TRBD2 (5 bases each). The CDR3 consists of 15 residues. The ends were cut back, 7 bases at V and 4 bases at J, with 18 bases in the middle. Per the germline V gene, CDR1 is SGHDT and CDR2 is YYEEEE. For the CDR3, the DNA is TGTGCCAGCCACTTCAGGGTGAGGGCTTACAATGAGCAGTTCTTC. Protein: CASHFRVRAYNEQFF.

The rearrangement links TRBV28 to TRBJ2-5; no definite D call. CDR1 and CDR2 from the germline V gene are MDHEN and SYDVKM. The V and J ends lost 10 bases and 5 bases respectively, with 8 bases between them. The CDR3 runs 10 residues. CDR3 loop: CATSGETQYF. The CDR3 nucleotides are TGTGCCACCTCCGGGGAGACCCAGTACTTC.

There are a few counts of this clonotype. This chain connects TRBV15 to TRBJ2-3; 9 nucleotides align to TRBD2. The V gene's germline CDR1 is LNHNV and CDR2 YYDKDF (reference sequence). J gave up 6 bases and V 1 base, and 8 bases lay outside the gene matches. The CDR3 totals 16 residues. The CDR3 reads CATSRAGLAATDTQYF. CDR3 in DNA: TGTGCCACCAGCAGAGCGGGACTAGCAGCTACGGATACGCAGTATTTT. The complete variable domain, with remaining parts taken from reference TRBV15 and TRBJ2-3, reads DAMVIQNPRYQVTQFGKPVTLSCSQTLNHNVMYWYQQKSSQAPKLLFHYYDKDFNNEADTPDNFQSRRPNTSFCFLDIRSPGLGDTAMYLCATSRAGLAATDTQYFGPGTRLTVL.

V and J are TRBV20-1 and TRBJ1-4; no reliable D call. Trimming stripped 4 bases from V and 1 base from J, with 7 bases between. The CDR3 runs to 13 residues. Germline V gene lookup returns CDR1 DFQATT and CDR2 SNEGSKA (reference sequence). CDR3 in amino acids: CSAIRGTNEKLFF. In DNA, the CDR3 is TGCAGTGCTATTCGGGGAACTAATGAAAAACTGTTTTTT.

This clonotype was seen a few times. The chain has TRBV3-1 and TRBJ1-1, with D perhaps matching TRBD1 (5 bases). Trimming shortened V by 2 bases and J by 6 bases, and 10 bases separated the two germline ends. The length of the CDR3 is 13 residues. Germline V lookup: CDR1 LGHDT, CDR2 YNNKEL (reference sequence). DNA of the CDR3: TGTGCCAGCAGCCAAATCGGGGGGGCTGAAGCTTTCTTT. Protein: CASSQIGGAEAFF.

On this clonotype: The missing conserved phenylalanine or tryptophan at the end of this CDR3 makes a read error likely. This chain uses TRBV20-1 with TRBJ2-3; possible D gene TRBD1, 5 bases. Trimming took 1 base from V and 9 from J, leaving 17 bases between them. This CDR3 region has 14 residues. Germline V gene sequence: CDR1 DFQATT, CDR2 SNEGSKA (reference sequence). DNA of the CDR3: TGCAGTGCTAGAGGTGCCACAAGACAGATAACGCAGTATCTT. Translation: CSARGATRQITQYL.

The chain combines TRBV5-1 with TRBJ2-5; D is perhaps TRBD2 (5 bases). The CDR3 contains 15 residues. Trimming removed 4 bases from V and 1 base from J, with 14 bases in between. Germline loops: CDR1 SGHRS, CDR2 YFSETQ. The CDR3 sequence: CASSDARTGQETQYF. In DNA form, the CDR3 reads TGCGCCAGCAGCGATGCTAGGACTGGCCAAGAGACCCAGTACTTC. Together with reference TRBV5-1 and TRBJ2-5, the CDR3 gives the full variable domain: KAGVTQTPRYLIKTRGQQVTLSCSPISGHRSVSWYQQTPGQGLQFLFEYFSETQRNKGNFPGRFSGRQFSNSRSEMNVSTLELGDSALYLCASSDARTGQETQYFGPGTRLLVL.

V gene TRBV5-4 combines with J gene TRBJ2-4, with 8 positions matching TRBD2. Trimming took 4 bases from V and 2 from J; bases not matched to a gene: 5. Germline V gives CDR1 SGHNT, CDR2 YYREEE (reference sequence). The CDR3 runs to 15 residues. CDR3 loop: CASSVSGSSKNIQYF. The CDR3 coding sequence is TGTGCCAGCAGCGTAAGCGGGAGTTCCAAAAACATTCAGTACTTC.